Given below is one TCR beta chain in context. With 6 bases removed from V and 4 bases from J, the gap between germline ends came to 12 bases. The CDR3 covers 14 residues. Germline loops: CDR1 SNHLY, CDR2 FYNNEI. The data derive from a study of blood T cell repertoires in COVID-19. Study context: T cells, B-cell-depleted T cells, or PBMCs provided the cDNA or gDNA that served as material.

The table came from immunoSEQ multiplex PCR; TCRdb's copy has only in-frame clones and leaves some out. The sample consists of 13,000 or so clones, less than 85% of them appearing once. Sequencing used peripheral blood. This TCR was sampled from a man aged 35-49 years with active or convalescent COVID-19. The rearrangement joins TRBV2 to TRBJ1-4; weak D call: TRBD1 (6 bases). In DNA form, the CDR3 reads TGTGCCAGCAGGAGGGGGGGAAGTAATGAAAAACTGTTTTTT. This sequence encodes CASRRGGSNEKLFF.